A single sample is the source of the 16 T cell receptor beta chains below, sequenced in a study of human T cells and chemical hapten exposure. Stated time point: patch test 3, about 24 weeks after DPC sensitization. Treatment in this sample: therapeutic diphenylcyclopropenone sensitization with weekly scalp DPC. TCRdb processed the RACE reads anew with MiXCR; each CDR3 protein has one entry. The table shows some 110,000 distinct CDR3 sequences, with under 40% occurring only once. Sequencing used whole blood, obtained in connection with sensitization to the hapten diphenylcyclopropenone (DPC). Receptors were obtained from a middle-aged man with alopecia areata. Some clones in this sample may be carry-over from other donors' samples.

V gene TRBV11-2 combines with J gene TRBJ2-5, with TRBD2 matching 7 bases. Germline V CDR1 and CDR2: SGHAT, FQNNGV. V was clipped by 5 bases and J by 1 base; unmatched bases: 13. CDR3 length: 17 residues. CDR3 sequence: CASSPGSTGGSQETQYF. CDR3 bases: TGTGCCAGCAGCCCCGGTTCGACGGGCGGGAGCCAAGAGACCCAGTACTTC.

This clonotype was recorded only once. The rearrangement joins TRBV28 to TRBJ1-5; the D gene is possibly TRBD1 (6 bases). The CDR3 spans 15 residues. V was shortened by 7 bases and J by 3 bases, with 16 bases between the two germline ends. Germline CDR1 MDHEN, CDR2 SYDVKM. CDR3 amino acids: CASTSIRGTNQPQHF. The CDR3 DNA sequence: TGTGCCAGCACCTCCATCAGGGGAACCAATCAGCCCCAGCATTTT.

In its sample, this clonotype was seen a few times. V usage is TRBV6-2 or TRBV6-3 and J usage is TRBJ2-7; unclear D gene. The CDR3 extends over 16 amino acids. V was shortened by 2 bases and J by 2 bases, with 16 bases between the two germline ends. Per germline, CDR1 MNHEY and CDR2 SVGEGT. The CDR3: CASSYLSFRGPYEQYF. CDR3 DNA: TGTGCCAGCAGTTACCTGAGCTTCCGCGGACCCTACGAGCAGTACTTC.

The rearrangement links TRBV12-3 or TRBV12-4 to TRBJ2-7; D ambiguous. The length of the CDR3 is 16 residues. V shed 4 bases and J shed 1 base, with 17 bases lying between them. CDR3 nucleotides: TGTGCCAGCAGTTATCGACCAGAACAAGCTTCCTACGAGCAGTACGTC. Its translation: CASSYRPEQASYEQYV.

The genes are TRBV6-2 or TRBV6-3 and TRBJ2-5; D perhaps matches TRBD2 (5 bases). The CDR3 extends over 14 amino acids. Trimming removed 6 bases from V and 9 bases from J, with 20 bases in between. CDR1 and CDR2 from the germline V gene are MNHEY and SVGEGT. CDR3 coding DNA: TGTGCCAGCAGGCTAACTGGGTCCAACGGGGCCCAGTACTTC. Its translation is CASRLTGSNGAQYF.

V is TRBV10-3 and J is TRBJ2-1; 9 bases are shared with TRBD2. Trimming cost V 3 bases and J 8 bases; bases outside gene matches: 8. CDR3 length: 15 residues. Germline CDR1 is ENHRY and CDR2 is SYGVKD. CDR3 loop: CAISDPRTSVYEQFF. CDR3 DNA sequence: TGTGCCATCAGTGACCCCCGGACTAGCGTCTATGAGCAGTTCTTC.

The chain couples TRBV6-2 or TRBV6-3 to TRBJ2-3, with 8 bases matching TRBD2. CDR1 and CDR2 from the germline V gene are MNHEY and SVGEGT. CDR3 size: 16 residues. With V trimmed by 2 bases and J by 4 bases, 8 bases remained unmatched. The DNA of the CDR3 is TGTGCCAGCAGTTACGGTTACGCGGGAGGTCCAGATACGCAGTATTTT. Translation: CASSYGYAGGPDTQYF.

This clonotype occurred a few times. The chain uses TRBV5-1 and TRBJ2-1; tentatively, D is TRBD2 (5 bases). Per germline, CDR1 SGHRS and CDR2 YFSETQ. The CDR3 loop spans 15 amino acids. V lost 0 bases and J lost 6, with 13 bases in between. This chain's CDR3 is CASSLEYGLSNEQFF. Here the CDR3 DNA reads TGCGCCAGCAGCTTGGAATACGGACTGAGCAATGAGCAGTTCTTC.

This clonotype was recorded a few times. The J gene is TRBJ2-7, the V gene TRBV12-3 or TRBV12-4; TRBD1 agrees at 7 bases. V lost 3 bases, J lost 3 bases, and 2 bases stayed unmatched. This CDR3 spans 13 amino acids. This CDR3 reads CASSLGQNYEQYV. The CDR3 coding sequence is TGTGCCAGCAGTTTGGGACAGAACTACGAGCAGTACGTC.

This clonotype occurred a few times. The V gene is TRBV4-3, the J gene TRBJ2-1, with D possibly TRBD1 on 6 matching bases. From germline, CDR1 is LGHNA and CDR2 YSLEER. This CDR3 spans 14 amino acids. The germline V and J ends were trimmed by 0 bases and 8 bases, with 11 bases remaining between them. The DNA for the CDR3 is TGCGCCAGCAGCCAAGATCTGGGGGCCGATGAGCAGTTCTTC. Its translation: CASSQDLGADEQFF.

This clonotype showed up just once. The chain couples TRBV7-2 to TRBJ2-3, with D possibly matching TRBD1 (7 bases). From germline, CDR1 is SGHTA and CDR2 FQGNSA. The CDR3 length is 14 residues. Between the trimmed V and J ends, which lost 5 bases and 1 base, there was a span of 10 bases. CDR3 DNA sequence: TGTGCCAGCAGCCGGGGGACAGGCACAGATACGCAGTATTTT. This encodes CASSRGTGTDTQYF. Filled out from reference TRBV7-2 and TRBJ2-3, the complete variable domain reads GAGVSQSPSNKVTEKGKDVELRCDPISGHTALYWYRQSLGQGLEFLIYFQGNSAPDKSGLPSDRFSAERTGGSVSTLTIQRTQQEDSAVYLCASSRGTGTDTQYFGPGTRLTVL.

This clonotype was counted between two and nine times. J is TRBJ2-7 and V is TRBV28, with TRBD2 matching over 8 bases. The CDR3 loop spans 16 amino acids. Trimming took 8 bases from V and 2 from J; bases not matched to a gene: 14. Germline V gene data show CDR1 as MDHEN and CDR2 as SYDVKM. In DNA, the CDR3 is TGTGCCAGCGCTGTAGAGGAGCGGGAGACTACCTACGAGCAGTACTTC. Encoded protein: CASAVEERETTYEQYF.

The CDR3 region has the DNA TGTGCCAGCAGCTTAACAGAGGGACGGAATGAAAAACTGTTTTTT. This translates into CASSLTEGRNEKLFF. The V gene is TRBV7-6, the J gene TRBJ1-4, with D maybe TRBD1 (5 bases). CDR3 length: 15 amino acids. Deletions cut 2 bases from V and 5 bases from J, with 12 bases between. CDR1 is SGHVS and CDR2 is FNYEAQ in the germline V gene.

The chain recombines TRBV12-3 or TRBV12-4 with TRBJ2-4; D gene unclear. V lost 7 bases and J lost 8, with 15 bases in between. This CDR3 has 13 amino acids. The chain's CDR3 is CASTPESVDIQYF. The CDR3 DNA follows: TGTGCCAGCACCCCCGAGTCGGTGGACATTCAGTACTTC.

V usage is TRBV4-2 and J usage is TRBJ2-1, with D uncertain. Deletions cut 1 base from V and 6 bases from J, with 7 bases between. This CDR3 is built from 13 residues. Germline loops: CDR1 LGHNA, CDR2 YNFKEQ. The CDR3, as DNA: TGTGCCAGCAGCCAAGGGGTGGGCAATGAGCAGTTCTTC. Translated: CASSQGVGNEQFF.

This clonotype was seen a few times. The DNA for the CDR3 is TGTGCCAGCAGCTTGGCCCGGATCACCGGGGAGCTGTTTTTT. The encoded protein is CASSLARITGELFF. The chain uses TRBV5-4 and TRBJ2-2; no clear D gene. The CDR3 sequence is 14 residues long. Trimming pared 0 bases from V and 4 bases from J, leaving 7 bases between. CDR1 and CDR2 from the germline V gene are SGHNT and YYREEE (reference sequence). The whole variable domain, remainder taken from reference TRBV5-4 and TRBJ2-2, is ETGVTQSPTHLIKTRGQQVTLRCSSQSGHNTVSWYQQALGQGPQFIFQYYREEENGRGNFPPRFSGLQFPNYSSELNVNALELDDSALYLCASSLARITGELFFGEGSRLTVL.